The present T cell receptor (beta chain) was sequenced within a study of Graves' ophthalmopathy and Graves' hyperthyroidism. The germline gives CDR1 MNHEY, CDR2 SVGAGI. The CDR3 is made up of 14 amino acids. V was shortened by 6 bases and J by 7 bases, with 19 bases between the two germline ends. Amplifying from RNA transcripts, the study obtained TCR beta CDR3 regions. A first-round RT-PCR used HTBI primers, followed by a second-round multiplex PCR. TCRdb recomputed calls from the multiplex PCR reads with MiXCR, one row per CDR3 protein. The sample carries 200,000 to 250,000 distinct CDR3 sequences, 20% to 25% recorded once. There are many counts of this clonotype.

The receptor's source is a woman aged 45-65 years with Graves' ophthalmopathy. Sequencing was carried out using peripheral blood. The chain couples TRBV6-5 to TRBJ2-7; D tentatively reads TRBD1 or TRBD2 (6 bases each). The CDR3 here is CASSYREGGMEQYF. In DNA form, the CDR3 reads TGTGCCAGCAGCTACAGGGAAGGGGGGATGGAGCAGTACTTC.